The present entry profiles one T cell receptor (beta chain) with its context. As yet, its antigen is unknown. Viral peptide pool expansion of antigen-specific CD4+ T cells preceded sequencing in the ViraFEST assay. The authors isolated CD4+ T cells after 9 to 10 days of culture. Two doses of BNT162b2 or mRNA-1273 vaccine were administered to participants. Researchers reported culturing two million PBMC in each well, adding approximately 9.4 IU/ml IL-2 and roughly 10 ug/ml peptides. The entry originates in a study of vaccination effects on CD4 cells after COVID-19. The trim removed 5 bases at V and 10 bases at J, leaving 6 bases unmatched. The germline V gene has CDR1 SEHNR and CDR2 FQNEAQ (reference sequence). The CDR3 length is 14 residues. The protocol was immunoSEQ multiplex PCR, while the TCRdb copy is restricted to in-frame clones and leaves out a portion. In the table there are some 69,000 clones, roughly 81% of which are singletons.

Material: CD4+ T cells from PBMCs cultured with HCoV-229E spike peptides, obtained after COVID-19 vaccination. The sequence was obtained from a human donor who received a COVID-19 vaccine. The gene calls are TRBV7-9 and TRBJ1-6; 9 positions agree with TRBD1. The CDR3 here is CASSPTGGGSPLHF. CDR3 coding DNA: TGTGCCAGCAGCCCAACAGGGGGCGGATCACCCCTCCACTTT.